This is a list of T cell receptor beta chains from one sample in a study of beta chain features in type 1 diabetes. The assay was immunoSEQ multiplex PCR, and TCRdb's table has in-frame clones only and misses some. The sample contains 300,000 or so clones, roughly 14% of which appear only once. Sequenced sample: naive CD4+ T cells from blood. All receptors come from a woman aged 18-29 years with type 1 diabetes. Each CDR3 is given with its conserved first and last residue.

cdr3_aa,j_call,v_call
CASSQAVASGRTDTQYF,TRBJ2-3,TRBV4-1
CALIHKDRTFEQYF,TRBJ2-7,TRBV30
CASSPLGAGAHNEQFF,TRBJ2-1,TRBV4-2
CAWRARAQGETQYF,TRBJ2-5,TRBV30
CASSIATSSYNEQFF,TRBJ2-1,TRBV19
CASSYSLAGGYEQYF,TRBJ2-7,TRBV6-6
CASSPLGRPREQYF,TRBJ2-7,TRBV4-1
CASSEAGHNTQYF,TRBJ2-3,TRBV7-2
CASSKVQGNYNEQFF,TRBJ2-1,TRBV2
CASSIDSNGNYGYTF,TRBJ1-2,TRBV19
CASSVGQGTEAFF,TRBJ1-1,TRBV2
CASRTSGNTGELFF,TRBJ2-2,TRBV6-5
CASSLQQMNTEAFF,TRBJ1-1,TRBV5-1
CASSLPQGPDTQYF,TRBJ2-3,TRBV28
CASAVAGGVETQYF,TRBJ2-5,TRBV12-5
CASSYAGTGNNYGYTF,TRBJ1-2,TRBV11-3
CASTSTGLGETQYF,TRBJ2-5,TRBV6-5
CASSDFRGLETQYF,TRBJ2-5,TRBV27
CASSPRGGNPTDTQYF,TRBJ2-3,TRBV11-3
CASSQEWKWTGVAGANVLTF,TRBJ2-6,TRBV14